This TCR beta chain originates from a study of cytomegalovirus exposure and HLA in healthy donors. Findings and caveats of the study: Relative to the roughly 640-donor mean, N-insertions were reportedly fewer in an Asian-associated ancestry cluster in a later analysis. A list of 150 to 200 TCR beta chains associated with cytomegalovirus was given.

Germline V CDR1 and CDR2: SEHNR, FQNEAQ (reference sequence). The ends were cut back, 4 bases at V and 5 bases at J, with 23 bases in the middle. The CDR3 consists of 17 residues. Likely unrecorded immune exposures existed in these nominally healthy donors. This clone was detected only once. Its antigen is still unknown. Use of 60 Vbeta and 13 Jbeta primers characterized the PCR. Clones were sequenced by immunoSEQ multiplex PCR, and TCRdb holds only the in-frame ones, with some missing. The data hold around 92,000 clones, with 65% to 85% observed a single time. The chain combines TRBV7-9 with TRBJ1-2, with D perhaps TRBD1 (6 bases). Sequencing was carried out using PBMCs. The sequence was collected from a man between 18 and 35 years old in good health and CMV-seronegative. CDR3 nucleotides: TGTGCCAGCAGCTCCCCCCCCGGGACAAACGATTTATATGGCTACACCTTC. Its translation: CASSSPPGTNDLYGYTF.